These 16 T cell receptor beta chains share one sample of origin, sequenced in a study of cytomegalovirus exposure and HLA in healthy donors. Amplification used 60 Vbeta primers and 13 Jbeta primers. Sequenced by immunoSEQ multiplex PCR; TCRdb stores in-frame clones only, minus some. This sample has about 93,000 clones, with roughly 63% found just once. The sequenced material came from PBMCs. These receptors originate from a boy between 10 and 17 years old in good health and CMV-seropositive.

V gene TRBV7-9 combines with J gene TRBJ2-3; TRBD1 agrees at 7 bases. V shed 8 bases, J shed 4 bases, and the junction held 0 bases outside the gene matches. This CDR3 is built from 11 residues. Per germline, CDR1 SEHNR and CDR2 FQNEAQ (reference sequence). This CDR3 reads CASGTADTQYF. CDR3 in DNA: TGTGCCAGCGGGACAGCAGATACGCAGTATTTT.

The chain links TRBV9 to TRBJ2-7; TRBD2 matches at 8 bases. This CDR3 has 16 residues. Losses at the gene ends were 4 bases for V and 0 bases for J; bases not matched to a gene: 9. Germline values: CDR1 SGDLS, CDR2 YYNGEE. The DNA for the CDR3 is TGTGCCAGCAGCCCCCTGGGCGCGGGGGGCTCCTACGAGCAGTACTTC. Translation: CASSPLGAGGSYEQYF. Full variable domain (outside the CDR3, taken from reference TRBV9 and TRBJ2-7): DSGVTQTPKHLITATGQRVTLRCSPRSGDLSVYWYQQSLDQGLQFLIQYYNGEERAKGNILERFSAQQFPDLHSELNLSSLELGDSALYFCASSPLGAGGSYEQYFGPGTRLTVT.

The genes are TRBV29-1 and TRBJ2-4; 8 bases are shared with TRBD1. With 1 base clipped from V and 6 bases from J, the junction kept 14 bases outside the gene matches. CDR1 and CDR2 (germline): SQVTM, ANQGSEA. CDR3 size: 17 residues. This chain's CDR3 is CSVEGGPGQDILNIQYF. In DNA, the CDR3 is TGCAGCGTTGAAGGGGGCCCGGGACAGGATATTCTAAACATTCAGTACTTC.

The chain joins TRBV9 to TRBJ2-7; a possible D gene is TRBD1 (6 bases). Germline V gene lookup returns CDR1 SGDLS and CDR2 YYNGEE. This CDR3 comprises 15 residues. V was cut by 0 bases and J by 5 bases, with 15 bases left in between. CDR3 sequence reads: CASSVAVTGVDEQYF. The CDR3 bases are TGTGCCAGCAGCGTAGCGGTGACAGGCGTGGACGAGCAGTACTTC.

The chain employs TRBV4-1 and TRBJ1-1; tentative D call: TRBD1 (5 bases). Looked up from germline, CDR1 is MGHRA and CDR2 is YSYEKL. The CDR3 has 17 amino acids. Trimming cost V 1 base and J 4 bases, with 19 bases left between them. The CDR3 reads CASSQVYARQRITEAFF. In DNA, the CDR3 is TGCGCCAGCAGCCAAGTTTACGCCAGACAGCGAATCACTGAAGCTTTCTTT.

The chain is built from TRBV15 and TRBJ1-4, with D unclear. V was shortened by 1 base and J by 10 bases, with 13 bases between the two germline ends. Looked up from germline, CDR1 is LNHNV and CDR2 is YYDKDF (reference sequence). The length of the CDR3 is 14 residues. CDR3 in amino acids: CATSRVGLLGKLFF. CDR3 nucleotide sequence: TGTGCCACCAGCAGAGTTGGGCTGCTGGGAAAACTGTTTTTT.

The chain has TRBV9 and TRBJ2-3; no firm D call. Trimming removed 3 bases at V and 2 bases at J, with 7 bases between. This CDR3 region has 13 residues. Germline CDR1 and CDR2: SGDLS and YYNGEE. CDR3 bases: TGTGCCAGCAGCGCCCAACACACAGATACGCAGTATTTT. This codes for CASSAQHTDTQYF.

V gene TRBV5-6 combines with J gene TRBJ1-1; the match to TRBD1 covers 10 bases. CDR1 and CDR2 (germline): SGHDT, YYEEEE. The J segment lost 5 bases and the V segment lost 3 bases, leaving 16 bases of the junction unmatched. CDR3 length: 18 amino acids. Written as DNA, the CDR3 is TGTGCCAGCAGCTCCGAACCGGGACAGGGGCCTTGGTGGACTGAAGCTTTCTTT. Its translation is CASSSEPGQGPWWTEAFF.

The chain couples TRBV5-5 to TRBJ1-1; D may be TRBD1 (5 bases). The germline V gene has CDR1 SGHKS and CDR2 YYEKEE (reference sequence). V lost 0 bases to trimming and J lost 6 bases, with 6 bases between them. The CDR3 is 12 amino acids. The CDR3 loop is CASSLAGPEAFF. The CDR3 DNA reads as TGTGCCAGCAGCTTGGCAGGGCCTGAAGCTTTCTTT.

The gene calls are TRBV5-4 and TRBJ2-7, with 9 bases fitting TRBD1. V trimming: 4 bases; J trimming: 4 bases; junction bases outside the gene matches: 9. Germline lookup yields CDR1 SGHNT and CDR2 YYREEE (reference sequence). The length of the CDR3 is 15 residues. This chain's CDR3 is CASSHIGQGWYEQYF. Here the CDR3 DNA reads TGTGCCAGCAGCCACATTGGACAGGGGTGGTACGAGCAGTACTTC.

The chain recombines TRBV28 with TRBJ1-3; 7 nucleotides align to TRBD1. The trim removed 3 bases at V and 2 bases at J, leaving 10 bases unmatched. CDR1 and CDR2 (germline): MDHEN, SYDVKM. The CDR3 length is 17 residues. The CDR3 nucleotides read TGTGCCAGCAGTTTCCCACTCAGGGGGACTCCTGGAAACACCATATATTTT. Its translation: CASSFPLRGTPGNTIYF.

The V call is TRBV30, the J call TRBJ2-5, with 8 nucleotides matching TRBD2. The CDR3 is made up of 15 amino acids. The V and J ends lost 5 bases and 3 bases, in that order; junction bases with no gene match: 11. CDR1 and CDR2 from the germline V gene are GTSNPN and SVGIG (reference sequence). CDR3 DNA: TGTGCCTGGTCGTTAGCGGGGTTTCGGGAAGAGACCCAGTACTTC. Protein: CAWSLAGFREETQYF.

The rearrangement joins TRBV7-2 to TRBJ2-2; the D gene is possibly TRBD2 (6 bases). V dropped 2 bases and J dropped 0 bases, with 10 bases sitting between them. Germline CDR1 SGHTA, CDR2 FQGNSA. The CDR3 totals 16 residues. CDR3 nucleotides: TGTGCCAGCAGCTTATACGGGGGATCGAACACCGGGGAGCTGTTTTTT. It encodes CASSLYGGSNTGELFF.

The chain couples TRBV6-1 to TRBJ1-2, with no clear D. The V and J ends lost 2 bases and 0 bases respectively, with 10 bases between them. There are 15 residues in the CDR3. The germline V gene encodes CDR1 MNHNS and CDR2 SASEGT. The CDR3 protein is CASSEMLTPNYGYTF. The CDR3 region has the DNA TGTGCCAGCAGTGAAATGCTAACTCCTAACTATGGCTACACCTTC.

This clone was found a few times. CDR3 sequence reads: CASSLGGRGRDEQYF. DNA for the CDR3: TGTGCCAGCAGCTTGGGAGGCAGGGGGCGAGACGAGCAGTACTTC. This chain links TRBV5-6 with TRBJ2-7; 8 bases are a match to TRBD1. Germline V lookup: CDR1 SGHDT, CDR2 YYEEEE. The V and J ends lost 0 bases and 5 bases, in that order; junction bases with no gene match: 7. The CDR3 sequence is 15 residues long.

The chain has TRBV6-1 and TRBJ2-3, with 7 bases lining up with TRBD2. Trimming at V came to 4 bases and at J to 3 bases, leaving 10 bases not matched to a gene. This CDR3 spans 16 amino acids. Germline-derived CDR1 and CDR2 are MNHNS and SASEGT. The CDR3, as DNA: TGTGCCAGCAGTGGAACGACATGGGGGGGAACAGATACGCAGTATTTT. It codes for CASSGTTWGGTDTQYF.